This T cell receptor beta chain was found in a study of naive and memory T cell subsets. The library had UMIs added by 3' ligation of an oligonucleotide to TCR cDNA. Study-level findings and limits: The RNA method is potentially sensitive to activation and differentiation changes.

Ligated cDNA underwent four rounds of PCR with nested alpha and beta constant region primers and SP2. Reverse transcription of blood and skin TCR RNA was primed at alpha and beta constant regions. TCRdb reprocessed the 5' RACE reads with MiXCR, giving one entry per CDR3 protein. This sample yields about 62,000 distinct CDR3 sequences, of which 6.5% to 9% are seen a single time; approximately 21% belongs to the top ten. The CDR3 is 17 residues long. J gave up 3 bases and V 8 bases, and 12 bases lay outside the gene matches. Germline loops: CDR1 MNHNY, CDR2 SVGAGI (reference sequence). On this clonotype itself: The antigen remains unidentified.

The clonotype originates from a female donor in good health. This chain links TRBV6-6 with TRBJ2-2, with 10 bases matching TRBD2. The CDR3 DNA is TGTGCCAGCCGAATTAGTACTAGCGGGATTTACACCGGGGAGCTGTTTTTT. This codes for CASRISTSGIYTGELFF.